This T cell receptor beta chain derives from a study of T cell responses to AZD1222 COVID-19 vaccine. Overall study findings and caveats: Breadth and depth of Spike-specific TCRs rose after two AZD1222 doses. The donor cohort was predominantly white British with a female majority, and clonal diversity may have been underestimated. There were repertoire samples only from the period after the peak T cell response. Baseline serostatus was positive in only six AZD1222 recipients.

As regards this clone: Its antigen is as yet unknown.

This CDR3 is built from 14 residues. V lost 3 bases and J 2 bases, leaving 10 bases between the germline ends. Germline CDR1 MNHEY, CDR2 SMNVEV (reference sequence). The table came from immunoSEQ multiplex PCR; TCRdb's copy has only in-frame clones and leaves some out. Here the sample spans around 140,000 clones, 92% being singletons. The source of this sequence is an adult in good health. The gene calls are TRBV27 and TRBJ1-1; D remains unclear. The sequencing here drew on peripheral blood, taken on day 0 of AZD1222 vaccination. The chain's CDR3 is CASSFQRGNTEAFF. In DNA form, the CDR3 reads TGTGCCAGCAGTTTTCAGCGGGGTAACACTGAAGCTTTCTTT.